This T cell receptor (beta chain) was recovered during a study of cytomegalovirus exposure and HLA in healthy donors. Whole-study findings and limits: According to a subsequent analysis, TCR clusters identified in the first cohort showed a tendency to co-occur across the 120 validation repertoires.

This CDR3 spans 17 amino acids. Germline V gene data show CDR1 as SGHTA and CDR2 as FQGNSA. V was pared by 4 bases and J by 3 bases, with 19 bases between. Remarks on this clone: Antigen: not known.

Sequencing used immunoSEQ multiplex PCR; TCRdb keeps in-frame clones, though not all of them. The table has about 270,000 clones, about 86% seen once; the top ten hold around 1%. Sequencing was performed on PBMCs. The rearrangement joins TRBV7-2 to TRBJ1-3, with D possibly being TRBD1 (5 bases). The TCR comes from a woman aged 18-30 years in good health and CMV-seronegative. The CDR3 is CASSYAVPTRVGNTIYF. CDR3 nucleotide sequence: TGTGCCAGCAGCTACGCGGTGCCTACCAGGGTTGGAAACACCATATATTTT.